This passage covers 16 T cell receptor beta chains from one sample sequenced in a study of T cell clusters in autoimmune cytopenias. TRB amplification used approximately 250 ng of peripheral blood genomic DNA. One tube held mixed TRB-A and TRB-B primer pools for touch-down PCR. TCRdb re-analyzed the multiplex PCR reads; it lists each CDR3 protein once, without DNA. The sample includes 2,000 to 2,500 distinct CDR3 sequences. This same sample was also part of a study on T cell repertoires in aging, cancer and after chemotherapy.

Specimen: peripheral blood. The receptors come from a human donor in good health.

The rearrangement uses TRBV6-7 and TRBJ2-7. TRBV6-7 is filed as an ORF, its function uncertain. This CDR3 is 14 amino acids long. The CDR3 protein is CASGKDGDSYEQYF.

This clonotype registers medium-sized by frequency. V gene TRBV7-9 combines with J gene TRBJ2-3; the D gene TCRdb calls, TRBD2, cannot be checked with no DNA. The CDR3 consists of 15 residues. Germline V lookup: CDR1 SEHNR, CDR2 FQNEAQ (reference sequence). Here the CDR3 reads CASSLEALAEDTQYF.

Measured by frequency, this clonotype is medium-sized. The V and J genes are TRBV18 and TRBJ2-7. In germline, CDR1 is KGHSH, CDR2 LQKENI. The CDR3 spans 15 residues. This CDR3 reads CASSPRSDSMGEQYF.

By frequency, this clonotype is medium-sized (0.01 to 0.1%). CDR3 residues: CAISGLGARDTQYF. This rearrangement joins TRBV10-3 to TRBJ2-3; the TCRdb D gene call, TRBD2, has no DNA to confirm it. The CDR3 has 14 amino acids. In germline, CDR1 is ENHRY, CDR2 SYGVKD.

This clonotype is medium-sized (0.01 to 0.1%) by frequency. The chain joins TRBV12-3 or TRBV12-4 to TRBJ2-3. The length of the CDR3 is 13 residues. The CDR3 sequence: CASSFGRADTQYF.

The chain is built from TRBV5-1 and TRBJ1-1; lacking DNA, the TRBD1 call made by TCRdb goes unchecked. There are 15 residues in the CDR3. Germline V lookup: CDR1 SGHRS, CDR2 YFSETQ. CDR3 protein: CASSGETGGHTEAFF.

CDR3 in amino acids: CASSKEIANTEAFF. The chain carries TRBV5-1 and TRBJ1-1. The CDR3 runs to 14 residues. Germline CDR1 SGHRS, CDR2 YFSETQ.

V and J are TRBV4-2 and TRBJ2-1; TCRdb proposes TRBD1, but this gene call is untestable without DNA. CDR1 and CDR2 (germline): LGHNA, YNFKEQ. This CDR3 contains 16 residues. CDR3 sequence reads: CASSQAPGQGANEQFF.

This clonotype ranks as medium-sized in terms of frequency. The V gene is TRBV18, the J gene TRBJ1-4. CDR3 size: 14 residues. The V gene's germline CDR1 is KGHSH and CDR2 LQKENI. The CDR3 region is CASSPDNSNEKLFF.

This clonotype is medium-sized by frequency. The rearrangement joins TRBV7-2 to TRBJ2-3; as DNA is missing, the TRBD1 call by TCRdb cannot be tested. The germline gives CDR1 SGHTA, CDR2 FQGNSA. CDR3 length equals 15 residues. The CDR3 sequence: CASRGGDRGPDTQYF.

This clonotype registers medium-sized by frequency. The chain is built from TRBV15 and TRBJ2-5; TCRdb's D call, TRBD2, is unchecked because there is no DNA. The CDR3 consists of 14 residues. Germline V gene sequence: CDR1 LNHNV, CDR2 YYDKDF (reference sequence). The CDR3 is CATSREGGGFTQYF.

Frequency places this clonotype as medium-sized. The genes are TRBV7-9 and TRBJ1-2. The CDR3 extends over 13 amino acids. Germline loops: CDR1 SEHNR, CDR2 FQNEAQ (reference sequence). CDR3 amino acids: CASSSQRPYGYTF.

This clonotype is called large based on its frequency. V is TRBV19 and J is TRBJ1-5; TCRdb's D call of TRBD1 is untestable without DNA. From germline, CDR1 is LNHDA and CDR2 SQIVND (reference sequence). The length of the CDR3 is 14 residues. The CDR3 loop is CASSQGVSNQPQHF.

The chain employs TRBV28 and TRBJ2-2; the TCRdb call, TRBD1, lacks DNA for checking. Germline CDR1 MDHEN, CDR2 SYDVKM. The CDR3 consists of 12 residues. The CDR3 loop reads CAQGAYTGELFF.

This clonotype ranks as medium-sized in terms of frequency. This chain joins TRBV12-3 or TRBV12-4 and TRBJ2-7. This CDR3 contains 12 residues. This chain's CDR3 is CASSFIREEQYF.

Frequency places this clonotype as medium-sized (0.01 to 0.1%). The gene calls are TRBV28 and TRBJ2-6; TCRdb designates TRBD1, a call that cannot be tested without DNA. In germline, CDR1 is MDHEN, CDR2 SYDVKM. CDR3 length: 16 amino acids. The CDR3 is CASRRQGATGANVLTF.